This T cell receptor beta chain appears in the sequencing data of a study of blood T cell repertoires in COVID-19. Study background: COVID-19 samples, acute and convalescent, were from the United States, Italy and Spain. The cDNA or gDNA used as material had been derived from T cells, B-cell-depleted T cells, or PBMCs.

Under the authors' procedure: For nucleated cells, counts were estimated from reference gene primer amplification. Sequencing used immunoSEQ multiplex PCR; TCRdb keeps in-frame clones, though not all of them. That table furnishes V, J and clone size, whereas the DNA furnished D and trimming. The sample contains some 170,000 clones, about 80% of which appear only once. V was shortened by 0 bases and J by 1 base, with 9 bases between the two germline ends. This CDR3 region has 16 residues. Germline V lookup: CDR1 LGHNA, CDR2 YNFKEQ. This chain links TRBV4-2 with TRBJ2-2; no reliable D call. The receptor was isolated from a woman aged 45 to 65 with active or convalescent COVID-19. Source material: peripheral blood. CDR3 protein: CASSQDAFGNTGELFF. DNA of the CDR3: TGTGCCAGCAGCCAAGATGCTTTCGGGAACACCGGGGAGCTGTTTTTT.